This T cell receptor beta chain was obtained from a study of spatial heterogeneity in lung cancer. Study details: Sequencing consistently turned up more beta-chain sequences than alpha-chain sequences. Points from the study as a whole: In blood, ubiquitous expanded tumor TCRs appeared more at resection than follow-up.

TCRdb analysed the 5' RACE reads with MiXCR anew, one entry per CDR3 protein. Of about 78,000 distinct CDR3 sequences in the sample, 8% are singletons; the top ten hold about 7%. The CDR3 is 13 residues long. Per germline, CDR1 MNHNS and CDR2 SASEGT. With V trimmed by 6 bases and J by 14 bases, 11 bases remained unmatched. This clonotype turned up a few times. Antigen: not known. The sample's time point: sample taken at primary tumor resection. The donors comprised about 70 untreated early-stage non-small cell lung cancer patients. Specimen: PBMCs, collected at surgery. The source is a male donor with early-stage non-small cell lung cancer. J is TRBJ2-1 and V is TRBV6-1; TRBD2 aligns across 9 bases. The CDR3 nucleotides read TGTGCCAGCAGGCAAGGACTAGCGCAGACGGAGTTCTTC. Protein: CASRQGLAQTEFF.